This record covers a single TCR beta chain. The antigen remains undetermined. Primed by a sample-barcoded 5' primer and a J-beta primer mix, a second PCR proceeded for 7 to 11 cycles. Carrying 12 random nucleotides, a template-switch adaptor labeled each individual cDNA molecule. TCRdb re-derived calls from the 5' RACE reads in MiXCR, one entry per CDR3 protein. The sample shows just under 900,000 distinct CDR3 sequences, more than 25% of them seen only once. This specimen belongs to a study of blood T cells in healthy people across ages. Study at large: Through template switching, about one barcoded beta molecule was captured per two T cells, as measured in model experiments. Overall study findings and caveats: Since the PBMCs were unsorted, naive and antigen-experienced cells could not be conclusively compared. Across the age range, TCR beta diversity per million T cells fell in a roughly linear way.

Germline V lookup: CDR1 MDHEN, CDR2 SYDVKM. The CDR3 has 12 residues. Trimming shortened V by 3 bases and J by 5 bases, and 5 bases separated the two germline ends. The chain couples TRBV28 to TRBJ1-5; D remains ambiguous. Sequences were obtained from blood. The source of this sequence is a woman older than 75 in good health. CDR3 sequence reads: CASSLGHQPQHF. The CDR3 DNA reads TGTGCCAGCAGTTTGGGCCATCAGCCCCAGCATTTT.